Each of the 11 T cell receptor beta chains below was sequenced from the same sample in a study of shared clonotypes between healthy human individuals. The repertoire was sequenced with immunoSEQ multiplex PCR; TCRdb's copy has only in-frame clones and lacks some. The sample lists around 370,000 clones, 96% seen once, with around 0.32% in the top ten. The sequenced sample was memory CD8+ T cells sorted from blood. The subset here: CD45RO+ cells pooled with CCR7-negative TemRA cells. The receptors here all came from a man aged 25-40 years in good health.

V gene TRBV9 combines with J gene TRBJ2-4; D is perhaps TRBD1 (5 bases). V gave up 4 bases and J gave up 6 bases, with 11 bases separating them. The germline V gene has CDR1 SGDLS and CDR2 YYNGEE. There are 13 residues in the CDR3. The chain's CDR3 is CASSKGQGNIQYF. The CDR3 DNA sequence: TGTGCCAGCAGCAAGGGGCAGGGAAACATTCAGTACTTC.

This rearrangement joins TRBV13 to TRBJ1-3; 9 bases line up with TRBD1. V dropped 0 bases and J dropped 2; count of bases not matched to a gene: 2. The CDR3 loop spans 16 amino acids. Per germline, CDR1 PRHDT and CDR2 FYEKMQ (reference sequence). CDR3 nucleotide sequence: TGTGCCAGCAGCTTAGGAGGGACAGGGACTGGAAACACCATATATTTT. Translation: CASSLGGTGTGNTIYF.

V usage is TRBV29-1 and J usage is TRBJ1-4, with D maybe TRBD1 (6 bases). With 4 bases removed from V and 8 bases from J, the gap between germline ends came to 11 bases. Per the germline V gene, CDR1 is SQVTM and CDR2 is ANQGSEA. The CDR3 consists of 12 residues. DNA for the CDR3: TGCAGCGTTGTGGGGGACACAGAAAAACTGTTTTTT. Amino acids: CSVVGDTEKLFF.

The chain combines TRBV2 with TRBJ2-2; the match to TRBD1 covers 11 bases. Trimming cost V 4 bases and J 7 bases; bases outside gene matches: 14. Germline V gives CDR1 SNHLY, CDR2 FYNNEI. This CDR3 has 18 residues. CDR3: CASSVVWPDRGLGGELFF. DNA of the CDR3: TGTGCCAGCAGTGTTGTTTGGCCGGACAGGGGGCTAGGCGGGGAGCTGTTTTTT.

The chain couples TRBV10-3 to TRBJ2-5, with TRBD2 matching over 13 bases. V shed 2 bases and J 5 bases; nucleotides not matched to a gene: 2. The CDR3 has 15 residues. The germline CDR1 and CDR2 sequences are ENHRY and SYGVKD. The CDR3 bases are TGTGCCATCAGTGAGGGACTAGCGGGAGCGGAGACCCAGTACTTC. Amino acids: CAISEGLAGAETQYF.

V gene TRBV5-1 combines with J gene TRBJ2-1; D gene uncertain. The V end was cut by 1 base, the J end by 10 bases, with 9 bases between. CDR3 length equals 12 residues. Per germline, CDR1 SGHRS and CDR2 YFSETQ. The CDR3 DNA sequence: TGCGCCAGCAGCTTGAGCACGGTAGAGCAGTTCTTC. It specifies CASSLSTVEQFF.

This rearrangement joins TRBV5-1 to TRBJ2-7; weak D call: TRBD1 (5 bases). This CDR3 contains 16 residues. Per the germline V gene, CDR1 is SGHRS and CDR2 is YFSETQ. V was cut by 0 bases and J by 0 bases, with 13 bases left in between. In DNA form, the CDR3 reads TGCGCCAGCAGCTTGGAGACAGCAGCCTACTCCTACGAGCAGTACTTC. It encodes CASSLETAAYSYEQYF.

In its sample, this clone was seen once. The rearrangement uses TRBV5-1 and TRBJ2-5; no definite D call. The CDR3 extends over 12 amino acids. The V gene lost 4 bases and the J gene lost 1 base, with 5 bases spanning the gap. Germline CDR1 SGHRS, CDR2 YFSETQ. The CDR3, as DNA: TGCGCCAGCAGCATAGTCCAAGAGACCCAGTACTTC. It encodes CASSIVQETQYF. The full variable domain, in which reference TRBV5-1 and TRBJ2-5 provide the parts outside the CDR3, is KAGVTQTPRYLIKTRGQQVTLSCSPISGHRSVSWYQQTPGQGLQFLFEYFSETQRNKGNFPGRFSGRQFSNSRSEMNVSTLELGDSALYLCASSIVQETQYFGPGTRLLVL.

V usage is TRBV6-6 and J usage is TRBJ2-1, with D possibly being TRBD2 (9 bases). Between the trimmed V and J ends, which lost 9 bases and 7 bases, there was a span of 25 bases. Germline assignment: CDR1 MNHNY and CDR2 SVGAGI (reference sequence). This CDR3 is built from 16 residues. The DNA of the CDR3 is TGTGCCAGTAGACAGGGGATCGGCGGGAGGGCGAATGAGCAGTTCTTC. This gives the protein CASRQGIGGRANEQFF.

V is TRBV5-4 and J is TRBJ2-5, with D possibly being TRBD1 or TRBD2 (5 bases each). The V gene's germline CDR1 is SGHNT and CDR2 YYREEE (reference sequence). The V end lost 6 bases, the J end lost 5 bases, and 20 bases lay between the germline ends. This CDR3 has 15 residues. DNA of the CDR3: TGTGCCAGCACCGGGACCAAGCTCGGCAGGGAGACCCAGTACTTC. It is translated as CASTGTKLGRETQYF.

The table lists this clone with a count of one. This chain links TRBV11-2 with TRBJ2-4, with TRBD2 identical over 9 bases. CDR3 length: 19 amino acids. CDR1 SGHAT and CDR2 FQNNGV come from the germline V gene. The V and J ends lost 2 bases and 1 base, in that order; junction bases with no gene match: 12. Here the CDR3 DNA reads TGTGCCAGCAGCTTATCCCCTAGCGGGATCAAAGGGGCCAAAAACATTCAGTACTTC. It is translated as CASSLSPSGIKGAKNIQYF. Combining the CDR3 with reference TRBV11-2 and TRBJ2-4 gives the whole variable domain EAGVAQSPRYKIIEKRQSVAFWCNPISGHATLYWYQQILGQGPKLLIQFQNNGVVDDSQLPKDRFSAERLKGVDSTLKIQPAKLEDSAVYLCASSLSPSGIKGAKNIQYFGAGTRLSVL.